The present TCR beta chain was sequenced within a study of T-cell memory formation after mild COVID-19. Overall study results and limits: Day 37-peaking second-wave clones had unconfirmed SARS-CoV-2 specificity. The study found balanced CD4/CD8 in clones contracting day 15 to 85 and a CD4+ lean in later expanders. Contracting CD4+ clones lay largely in CM and EM, with CD8+ ones residing in EMRA.

TCRdb processed the 5' RACE reads anew with MiXCR; each CDR3 protein has one entry. The sample has more than 150,000 distinct CDR3 sequences, about 9.9% seen once. Between the trimmed V and J ends, which lost 7 bases and 5 bases, there was a span of 14 bases. Germline CDR1 is SEHNR and CDR2 is FQNEAQ (reference sequence). The CDR3 totals 13 residues. This clonotype was counted a few times. Its target is not known. Sample: PBMCs or a T cell subset sorted from them (not recorded which). The chain couples TRBV7-9 to TRBJ1-1; no clear D gene. The origin of this receptor is a man aged 18 to 35 who had mild COVID-19 (a few samples of this study predate the infection). Cell type and time point are not known. The CDR3 here is CASTPLVRTEAFF. Here the CDR3 DNA reads TGTGCCAGCACCCCCCTGGTTAGGACTGAAGCTTTCTTT.